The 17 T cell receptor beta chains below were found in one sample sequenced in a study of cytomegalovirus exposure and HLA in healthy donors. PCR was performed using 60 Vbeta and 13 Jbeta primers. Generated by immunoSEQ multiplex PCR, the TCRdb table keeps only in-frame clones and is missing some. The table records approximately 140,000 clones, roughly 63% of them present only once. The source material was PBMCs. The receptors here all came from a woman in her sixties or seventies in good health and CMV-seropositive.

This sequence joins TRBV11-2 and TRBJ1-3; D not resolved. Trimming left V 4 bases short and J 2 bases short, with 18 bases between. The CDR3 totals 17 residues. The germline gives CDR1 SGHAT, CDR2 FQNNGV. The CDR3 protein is CASSSLRSVATGNTIYF. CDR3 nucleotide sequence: TGTGCCAGCAGCTCCCTGAGGAGCGTAGCAACTGGAAACACCATATATTTT.

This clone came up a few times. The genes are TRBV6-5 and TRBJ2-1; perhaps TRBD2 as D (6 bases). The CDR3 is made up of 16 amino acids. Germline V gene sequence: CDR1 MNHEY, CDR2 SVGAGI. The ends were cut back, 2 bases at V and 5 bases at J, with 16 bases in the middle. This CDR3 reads CASSYSINSGDNEQFF. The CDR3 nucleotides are TGTGCCAGCAGTTACAGTATTAATAGCGGTGACAATGAGCAGTTCTTC.

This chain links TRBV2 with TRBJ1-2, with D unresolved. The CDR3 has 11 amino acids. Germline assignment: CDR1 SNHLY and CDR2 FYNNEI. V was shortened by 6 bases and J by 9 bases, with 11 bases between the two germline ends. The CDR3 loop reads CASRGGPRYTF. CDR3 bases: TGTGCCAGCAGAGGAGGACCCCGCTACACCTTC.

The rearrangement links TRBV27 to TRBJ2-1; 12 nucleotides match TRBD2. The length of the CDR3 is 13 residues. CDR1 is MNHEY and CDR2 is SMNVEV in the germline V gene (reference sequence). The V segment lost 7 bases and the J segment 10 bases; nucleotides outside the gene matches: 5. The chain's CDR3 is CASTSGRAQEQFF. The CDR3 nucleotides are TGTGCCAGCACTAGCGGGAGGGCCCAGGAGCAGTTCTTC.

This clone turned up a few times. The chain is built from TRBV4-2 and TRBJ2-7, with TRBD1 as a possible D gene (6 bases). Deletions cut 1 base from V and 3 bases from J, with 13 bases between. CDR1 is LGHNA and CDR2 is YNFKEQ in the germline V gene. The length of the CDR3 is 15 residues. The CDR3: CASSQAPGHNYEQYF. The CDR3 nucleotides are TGTGCCAGCAGCCAAGCCCCGGGACACAACTACGAGCAGTACTTC.

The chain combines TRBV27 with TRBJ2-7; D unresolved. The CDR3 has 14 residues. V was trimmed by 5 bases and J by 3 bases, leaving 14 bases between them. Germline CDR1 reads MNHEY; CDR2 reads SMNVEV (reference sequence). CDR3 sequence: CASSLTSEDYEQYF. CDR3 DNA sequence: TGTGCCAGCAGTCTAACATCAGAGGACTACGAGCAGTACTTC.

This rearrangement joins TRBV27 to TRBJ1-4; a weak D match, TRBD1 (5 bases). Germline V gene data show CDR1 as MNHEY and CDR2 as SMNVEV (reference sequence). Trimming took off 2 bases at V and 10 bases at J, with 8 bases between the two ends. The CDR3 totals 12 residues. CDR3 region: CASSLPGGKLFF. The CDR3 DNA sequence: TGTGCCAGCAGTTTACCCGGGGGAAAACTGTTTTTT.

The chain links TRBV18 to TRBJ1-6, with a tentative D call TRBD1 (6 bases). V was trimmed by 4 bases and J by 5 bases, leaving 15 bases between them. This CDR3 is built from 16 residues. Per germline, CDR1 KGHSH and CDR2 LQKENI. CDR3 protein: CASSQSGVVDNSPLHF. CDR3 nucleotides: TGTGCCAGCTCACAATCAGGGGTCGTCGATAATTCACCCCTCCACTTT. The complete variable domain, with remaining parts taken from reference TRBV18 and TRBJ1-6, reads NAGVMQNPRHLVRRRGQEARLRCSPMKGHSHVYWYRQLPEEGLKFMVYLQKENIIDESGMPKERFSAEFPKEGPSILRIQQVVRGDSAAYFCASSQSGVVDNSPLHFGNGTRLTVT.

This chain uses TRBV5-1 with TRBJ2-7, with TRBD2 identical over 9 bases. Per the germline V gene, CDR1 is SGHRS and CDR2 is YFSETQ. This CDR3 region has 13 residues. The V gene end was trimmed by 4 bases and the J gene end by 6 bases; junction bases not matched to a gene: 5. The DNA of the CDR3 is TGCGCCAGCAGCGGGGCGGGAGGGAGCGAGCAGTACTTC. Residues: CASSGAGGSEQYF.

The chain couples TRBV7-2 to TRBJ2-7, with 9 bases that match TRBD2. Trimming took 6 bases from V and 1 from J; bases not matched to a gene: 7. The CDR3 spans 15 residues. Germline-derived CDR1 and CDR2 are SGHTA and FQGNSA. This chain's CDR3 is CASSVTSGSSYEQYF. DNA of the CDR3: TGTGCCAGCAGTGTTACTAGCGGGTCTTCCTACGAGCAGTACTTC.

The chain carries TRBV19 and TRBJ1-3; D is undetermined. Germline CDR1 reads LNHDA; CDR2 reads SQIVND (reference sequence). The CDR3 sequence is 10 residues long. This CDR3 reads CGAGGNTIYF. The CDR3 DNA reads TGTGGTGCGGGTGGAAACACCATATATTTT.

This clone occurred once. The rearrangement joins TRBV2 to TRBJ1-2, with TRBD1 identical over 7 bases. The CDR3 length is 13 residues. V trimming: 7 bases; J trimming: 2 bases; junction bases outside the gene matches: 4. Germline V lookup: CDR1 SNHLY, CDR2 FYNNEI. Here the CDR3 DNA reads TGTGCCAGCATCGGACAGGCAAACTATGGCTACACCTTC. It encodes CASIGQANYGYTF.

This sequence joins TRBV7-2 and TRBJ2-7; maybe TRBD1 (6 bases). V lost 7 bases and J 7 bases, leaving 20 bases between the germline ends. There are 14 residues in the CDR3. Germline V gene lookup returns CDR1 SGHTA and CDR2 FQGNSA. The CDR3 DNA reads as TGTGCCAGCAATATACAGGGATCCTACGGGGAGCAGTACTTC. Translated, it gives CASNIQGSYGEQYF.

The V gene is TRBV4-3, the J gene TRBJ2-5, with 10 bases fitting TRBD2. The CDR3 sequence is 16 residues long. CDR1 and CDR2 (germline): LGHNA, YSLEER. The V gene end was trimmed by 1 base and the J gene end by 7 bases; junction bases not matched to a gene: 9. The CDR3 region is CASSQGASGGRGTQYF. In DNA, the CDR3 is TGCGCCAGCAGCCAAGGAGCTAGCGGGGGCCGAGGGACCCAGTACTTC.

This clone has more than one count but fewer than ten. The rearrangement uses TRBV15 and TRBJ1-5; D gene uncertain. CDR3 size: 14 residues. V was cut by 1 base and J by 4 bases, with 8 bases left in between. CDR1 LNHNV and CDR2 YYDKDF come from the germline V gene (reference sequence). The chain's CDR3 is CATSRATENQPQHF. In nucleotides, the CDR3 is TGTGCCACCAGCAGAGCAACAGAAAATCAGCCCCAGCATTTT.

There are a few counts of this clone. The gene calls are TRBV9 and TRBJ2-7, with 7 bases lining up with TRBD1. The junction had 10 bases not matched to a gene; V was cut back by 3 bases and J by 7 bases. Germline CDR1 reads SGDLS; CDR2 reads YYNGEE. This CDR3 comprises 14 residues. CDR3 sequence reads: CASSAATGLGEQYF. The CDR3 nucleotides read TGTGCCAGCAGCGCAGCGACAGGGCTCGGGGAGCAGTACTTC.

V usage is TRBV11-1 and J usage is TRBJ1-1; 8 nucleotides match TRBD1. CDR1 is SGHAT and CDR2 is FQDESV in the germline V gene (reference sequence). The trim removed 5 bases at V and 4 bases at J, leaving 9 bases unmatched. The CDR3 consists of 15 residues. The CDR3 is CASSPRTGKGTEAFF. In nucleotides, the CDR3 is TGTGCCAGCAGCCCAAGGACAGGGAAGGGCACTGAAGCTTTCTTT.